This record looks at one T cell receptor (beta chain) sequence and its context. Its specificity is unknown. The entry originates in a study of a mutant IDH1 vaccine in newly diagnosed glioma. Study information: Visit V13 took place at week 47, and visit V12 happened at week 35.

TCRdb's copy holds only in-frame clones and misses some; the assay was immunoSEQ multiplex PCR. The sample consists of around 50,000 clones, approximately 64% of them appearing once. Sample time point: week 47, end of study. In every dose of vaccine, 300 ug of mutant IDH1 20-mer peptide was given alongside topical imiquimod. V gave up 4 bases and J gave up 2 bases, with 13 bases separating them. Germline V lookup: CDR1 SGHDT, CDR2 YYEEEE. This CDR3 is 16 amino acids long. The chain employs TRBV5-6 and TRBJ1-6, with D maybe TRBD1 (6 bases). The clonotype comes from a man aged 35-49 years with glioma. Some clones in this sample may be carry-over from other donors' samples. The source material was peripheral blood mononuclear cells (PBMCs), sampled from a glioma patient whose treatment included an IDH1 peptide vaccine. The CDR3 DNA reads as TGTGCCAGCAGCGCACAGGGCTGGGCCTATAATTCACCCCTCCACTTT. Translation gives CASSAQGWAYNSPLHF.